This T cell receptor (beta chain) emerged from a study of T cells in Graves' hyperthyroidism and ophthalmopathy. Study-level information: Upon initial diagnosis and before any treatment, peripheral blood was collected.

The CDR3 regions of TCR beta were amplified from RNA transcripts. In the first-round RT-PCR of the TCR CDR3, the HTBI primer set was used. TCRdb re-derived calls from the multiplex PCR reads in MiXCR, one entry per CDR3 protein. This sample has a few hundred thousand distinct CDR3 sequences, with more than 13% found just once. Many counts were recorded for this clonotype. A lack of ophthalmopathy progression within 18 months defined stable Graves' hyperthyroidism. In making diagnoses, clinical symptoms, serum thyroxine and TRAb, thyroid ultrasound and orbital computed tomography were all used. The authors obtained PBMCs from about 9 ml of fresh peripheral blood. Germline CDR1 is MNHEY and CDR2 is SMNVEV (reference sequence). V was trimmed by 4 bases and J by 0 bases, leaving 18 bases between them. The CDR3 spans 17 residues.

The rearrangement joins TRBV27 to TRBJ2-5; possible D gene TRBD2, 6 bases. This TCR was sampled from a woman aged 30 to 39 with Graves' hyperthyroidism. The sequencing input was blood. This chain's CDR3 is CASSWRAGPSNQETQYF. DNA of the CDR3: TGTGCCAGCAGTTGGAGGGCAGGGCCCTCGAACCAAGAGACCCAGTACTTC.